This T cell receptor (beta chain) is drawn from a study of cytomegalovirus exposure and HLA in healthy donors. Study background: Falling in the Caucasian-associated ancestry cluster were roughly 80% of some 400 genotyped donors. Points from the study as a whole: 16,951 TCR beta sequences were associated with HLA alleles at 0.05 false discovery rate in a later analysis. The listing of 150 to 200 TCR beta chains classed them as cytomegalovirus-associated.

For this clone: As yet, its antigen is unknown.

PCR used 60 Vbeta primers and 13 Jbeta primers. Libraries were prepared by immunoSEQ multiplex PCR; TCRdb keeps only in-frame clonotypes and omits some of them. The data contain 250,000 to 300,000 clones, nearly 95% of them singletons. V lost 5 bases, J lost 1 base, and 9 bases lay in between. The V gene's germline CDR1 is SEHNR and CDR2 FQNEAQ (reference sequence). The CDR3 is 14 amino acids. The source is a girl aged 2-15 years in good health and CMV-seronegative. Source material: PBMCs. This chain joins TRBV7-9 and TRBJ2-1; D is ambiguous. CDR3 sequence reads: CASSPPQSYNEQFF. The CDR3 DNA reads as TGTGCCAGCAGCCCTCCACAGTCCTACAATGAGCAGTTCTTC.